This T cell receptor beta chain was sequenced in a study of CD8 T cells in ankylosing spondylitis. Each CDR3 protein is one row after TCRdb ran MiXCR on the 5' RACE reads. The sample has 200,000 to 250,000 distinct CDR3 sequences; around 6.6% are singletons. The CDR3 is 14 residues long. Germline V CDR1 and CDR2: SQVTM, ANQGSEA. V was shortened by 5 bases and J by 1 base, with 15 bases between the two germline ends. Overall study findings and caveats: Characteristic, it appeared, of ankylosing spondylitis blood was a TCR beta motif of roughly eight highly homologous variants.

A word on this clonotype: Its antigen is as yet unknown.

Sequenced material: blood, either unsorted or a sorted T cell fraction (not recorded which). The rearrangement uses TRBV29-1 and TRBJ2-7; TRBD1 might be the D (6 bases). This receptor was taken from a male donor with ankylosing spondylitis. The CDR3 nucleotides read TGCAGCGTTACCCGACCCGACAGGTCCTACGAGCAGTACTTC. Residues: CSVTRPDRSYEQYF.